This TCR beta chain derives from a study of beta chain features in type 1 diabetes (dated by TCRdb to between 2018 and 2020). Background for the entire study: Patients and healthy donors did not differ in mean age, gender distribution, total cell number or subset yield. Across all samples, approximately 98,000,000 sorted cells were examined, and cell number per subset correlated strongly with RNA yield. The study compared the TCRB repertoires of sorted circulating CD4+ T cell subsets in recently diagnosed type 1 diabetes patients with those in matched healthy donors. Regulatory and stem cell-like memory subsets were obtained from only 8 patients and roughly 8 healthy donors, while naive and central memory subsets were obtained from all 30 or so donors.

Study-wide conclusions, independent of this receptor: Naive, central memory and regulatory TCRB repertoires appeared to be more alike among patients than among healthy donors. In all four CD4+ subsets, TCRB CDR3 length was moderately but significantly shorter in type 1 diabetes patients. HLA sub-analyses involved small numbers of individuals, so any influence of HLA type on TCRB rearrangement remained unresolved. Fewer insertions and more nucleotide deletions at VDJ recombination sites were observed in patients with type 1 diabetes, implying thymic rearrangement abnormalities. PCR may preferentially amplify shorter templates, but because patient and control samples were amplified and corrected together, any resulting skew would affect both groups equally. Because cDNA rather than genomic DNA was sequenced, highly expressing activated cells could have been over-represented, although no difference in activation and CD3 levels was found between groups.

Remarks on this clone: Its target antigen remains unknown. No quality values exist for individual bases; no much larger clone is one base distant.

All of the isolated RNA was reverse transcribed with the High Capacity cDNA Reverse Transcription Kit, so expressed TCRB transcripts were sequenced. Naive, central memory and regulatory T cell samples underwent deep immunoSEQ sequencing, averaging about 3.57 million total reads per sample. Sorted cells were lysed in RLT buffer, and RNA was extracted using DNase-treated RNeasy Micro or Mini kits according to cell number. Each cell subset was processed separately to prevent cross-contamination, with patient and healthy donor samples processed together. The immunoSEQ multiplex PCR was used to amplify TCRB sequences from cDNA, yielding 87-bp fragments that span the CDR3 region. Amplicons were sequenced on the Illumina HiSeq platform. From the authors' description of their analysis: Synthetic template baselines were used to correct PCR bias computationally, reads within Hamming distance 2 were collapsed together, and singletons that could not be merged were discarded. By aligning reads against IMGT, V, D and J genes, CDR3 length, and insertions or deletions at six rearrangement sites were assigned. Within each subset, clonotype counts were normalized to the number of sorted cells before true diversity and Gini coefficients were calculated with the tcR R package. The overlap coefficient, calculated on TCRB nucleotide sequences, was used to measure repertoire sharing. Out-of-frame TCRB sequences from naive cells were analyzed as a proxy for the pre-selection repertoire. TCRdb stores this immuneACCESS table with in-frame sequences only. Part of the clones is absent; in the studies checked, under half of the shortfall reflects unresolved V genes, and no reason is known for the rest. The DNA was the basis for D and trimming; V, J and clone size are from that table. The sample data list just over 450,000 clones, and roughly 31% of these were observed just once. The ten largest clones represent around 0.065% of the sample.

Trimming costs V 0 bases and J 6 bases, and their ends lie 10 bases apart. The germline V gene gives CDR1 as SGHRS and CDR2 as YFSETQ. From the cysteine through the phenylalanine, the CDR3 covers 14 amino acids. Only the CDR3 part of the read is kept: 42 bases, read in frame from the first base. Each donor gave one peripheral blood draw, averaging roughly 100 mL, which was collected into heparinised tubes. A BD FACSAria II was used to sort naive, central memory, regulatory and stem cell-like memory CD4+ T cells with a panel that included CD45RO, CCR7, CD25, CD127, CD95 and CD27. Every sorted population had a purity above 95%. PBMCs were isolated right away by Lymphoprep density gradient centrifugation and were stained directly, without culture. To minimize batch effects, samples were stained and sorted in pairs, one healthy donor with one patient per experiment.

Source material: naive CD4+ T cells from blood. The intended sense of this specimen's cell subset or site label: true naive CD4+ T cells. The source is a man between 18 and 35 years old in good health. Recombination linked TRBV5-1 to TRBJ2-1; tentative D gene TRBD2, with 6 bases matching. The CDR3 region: CASSLVGGINEQFF. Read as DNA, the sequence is TGCGCCAGCAGCTTGGTTGGGGGGATCAATGAGCAGTTCTTC.